The sample holds a few counts of the clone carrying this TCR beta chain. This sample is drawn from a study of T cells in Graves' hyperthyroidism and ophthalmopathy. The CDR3 contains 14 residues. The V and J ends lost 4 bases and 1 base, in that order; junction bases with no gene match: 2. The germline V gene has CDR1 DFQATT and CDR2 SNEGSKA (reference sequence). The TCR beta CDR3 regions underwent amplification using RNA transcripts as the source. The TCR CDR3 was amplified in a first-round RT-PCR using the HTBI primer set. One entry per CDR3 protein results from TCRdb running MiXCR on the multiplex PCR reads. The profile shows about 610,000 distinct CDR3 sequences, approximately 15% of them singletons.

The chain has TRBV20-1 and TRBJ2-3, with TRBD2 identical over 10 bases. Sequencing input: blood. The origin of this receptor is a woman aged 40 to 50 with Graves' ophthalmopathy. CDR3 coding DNA: TGCAGTGCTATCGGACTAGCGGGCACAGATACGCAGTATTTT. Translating gives CSAIGLAGTDTQYF.